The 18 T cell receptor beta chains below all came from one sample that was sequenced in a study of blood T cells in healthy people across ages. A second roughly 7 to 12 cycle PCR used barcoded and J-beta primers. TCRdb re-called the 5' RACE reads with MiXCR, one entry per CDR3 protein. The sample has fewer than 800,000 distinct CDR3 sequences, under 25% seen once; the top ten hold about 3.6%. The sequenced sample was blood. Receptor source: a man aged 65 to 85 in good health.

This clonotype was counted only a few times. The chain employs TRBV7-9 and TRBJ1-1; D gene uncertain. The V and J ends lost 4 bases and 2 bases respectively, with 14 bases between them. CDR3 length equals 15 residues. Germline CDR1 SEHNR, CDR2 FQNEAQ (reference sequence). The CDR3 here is CASSYDGVSNTEAFF. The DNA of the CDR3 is TGTGCCAGCAGCTACGACGGGGTCTCTAACACTGAAGCTTTCTTT. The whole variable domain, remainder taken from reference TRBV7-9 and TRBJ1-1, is DTGVSQNPRHKITKRGQNVTFRCDPISEHNRLYWYRQTLGQGPEFLTYFQNEAQLEKSRLLSDRFSAERPKGSFSTLEIQRTEQGDSAMYLCASSYDGVSNTEAFFGQGTRLTVV.

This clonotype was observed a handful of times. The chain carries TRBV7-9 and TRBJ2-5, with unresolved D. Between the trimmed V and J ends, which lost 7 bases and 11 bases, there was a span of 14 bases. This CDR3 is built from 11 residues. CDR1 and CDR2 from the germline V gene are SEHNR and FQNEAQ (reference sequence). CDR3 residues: CASTSVEQQYF. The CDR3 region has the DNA TGTGCCAGCACCTCCGTCGAACAGCAGTACTTC.

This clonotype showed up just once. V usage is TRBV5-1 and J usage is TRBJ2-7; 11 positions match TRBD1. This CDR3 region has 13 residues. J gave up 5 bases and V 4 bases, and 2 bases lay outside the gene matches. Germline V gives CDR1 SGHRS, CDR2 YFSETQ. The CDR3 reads CASSRGQGDEQYF. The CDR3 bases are TGCGCCAGCAGCAGGGGACAGGGGGACGAGCAGTACTTC. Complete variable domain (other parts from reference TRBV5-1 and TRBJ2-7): KAGVTQTPRYLIKTRGQQVTLSCSPISGHRSVSWYQQTPGQGLQFLFEYFSETQRNKGNFPGRFSGRQFSNSRSEMNVSTLELGDSALYLCASSRGQGDEQYFGPGTRLTVT.

The CDR3 loop is CSAREGGREETQYF. In DNA form, the CDR3 reads TGCAGTGCTAGAGAAGGCGGAAGGGAGGAGACCCAGTACTTC. The chain recombines TRBV20-1 with TRBJ2-5; perhaps TRBD2 as D (5 bases). Germline V gene data show CDR1 as DFQATT and CDR2 as SNEGSKA (reference sequence). CDR3 length equals 14 residues. Trimming took off 0 bases at V and 5 bases at J, with 13 bases between the two ends.

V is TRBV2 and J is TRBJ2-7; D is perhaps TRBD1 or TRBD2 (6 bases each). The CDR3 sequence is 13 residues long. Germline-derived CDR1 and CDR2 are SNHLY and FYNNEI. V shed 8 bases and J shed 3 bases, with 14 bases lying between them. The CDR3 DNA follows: TGTGCCAGCGGGAGGCAGGGGATCTACGAGCAGTACTTC. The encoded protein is CASGRQGIYEQYF.

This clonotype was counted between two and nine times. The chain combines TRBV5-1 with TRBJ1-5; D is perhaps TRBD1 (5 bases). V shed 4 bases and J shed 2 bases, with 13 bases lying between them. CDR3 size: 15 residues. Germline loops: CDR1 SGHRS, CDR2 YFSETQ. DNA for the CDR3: TGCGCCAGCAGCCGCCGTCCGGGGGGCAATCAGCCCCAGCATTTT. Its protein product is CASSRRPGGNQPQHF.

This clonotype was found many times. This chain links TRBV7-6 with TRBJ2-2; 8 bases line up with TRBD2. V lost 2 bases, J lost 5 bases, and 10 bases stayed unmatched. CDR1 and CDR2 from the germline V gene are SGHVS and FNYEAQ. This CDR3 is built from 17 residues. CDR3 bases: TGTGCCAGCAGCTTAAAAGCGGGACTAGGGGGGACCGGGGAGCTGTTTTTT. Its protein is CASSLKAGLGGTGELFF.

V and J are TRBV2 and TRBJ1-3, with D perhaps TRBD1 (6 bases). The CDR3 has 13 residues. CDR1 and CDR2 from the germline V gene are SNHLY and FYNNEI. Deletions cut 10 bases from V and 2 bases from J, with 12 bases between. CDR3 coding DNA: TGTGCCACCTCAGGGGACACTGGAAACACCATATATTTT. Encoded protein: CATSGDTGNTIYF. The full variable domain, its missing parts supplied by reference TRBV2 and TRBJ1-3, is EPEVTQTPSHQVTQMGQEVILRCVPISNHLYFYWYRQILGQKVEFLVSFYNNEISEKSEIFDDQFSVERPDGSNFTLKIRSTKLEDSAMYFCATSGDTGNTIYFGEGSWLTVV.

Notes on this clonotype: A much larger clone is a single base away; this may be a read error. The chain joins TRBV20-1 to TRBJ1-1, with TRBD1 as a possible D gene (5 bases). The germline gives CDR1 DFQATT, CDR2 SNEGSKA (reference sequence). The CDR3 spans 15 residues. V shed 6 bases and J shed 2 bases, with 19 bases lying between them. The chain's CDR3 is CSAKRLGTSNTEAFF. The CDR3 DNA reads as TGCAGTGCAAAGAGGTTAGGGACCTCCAACACTGAAGCTTTCTTT.

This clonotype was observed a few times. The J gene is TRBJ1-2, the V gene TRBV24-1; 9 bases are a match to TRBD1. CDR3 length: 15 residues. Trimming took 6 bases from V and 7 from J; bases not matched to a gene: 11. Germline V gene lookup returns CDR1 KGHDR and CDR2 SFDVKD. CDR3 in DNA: TGTGCCACCAGTCCACCCGCCGGACAGGGGTCTGGCTACACCTTC. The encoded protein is CATSPPAGQGSGYTF.

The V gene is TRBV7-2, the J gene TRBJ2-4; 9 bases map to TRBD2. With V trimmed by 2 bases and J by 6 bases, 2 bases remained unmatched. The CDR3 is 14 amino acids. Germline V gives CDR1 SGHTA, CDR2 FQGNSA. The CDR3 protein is CASSLQLAGNIQYF. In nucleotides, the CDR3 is TGTGCCAGCAGCTTACAACTAGCGGGAAACATTCAGTACTTC.

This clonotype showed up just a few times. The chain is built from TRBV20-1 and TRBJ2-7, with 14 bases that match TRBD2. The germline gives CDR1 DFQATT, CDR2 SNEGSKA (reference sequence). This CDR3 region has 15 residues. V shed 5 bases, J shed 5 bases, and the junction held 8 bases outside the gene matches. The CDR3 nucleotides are TGCAGTGCTCTTTCCGGACTAGCGGGAGGCCACGAGCAGTACTTC. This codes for CSALSGLAGGHEQYF.

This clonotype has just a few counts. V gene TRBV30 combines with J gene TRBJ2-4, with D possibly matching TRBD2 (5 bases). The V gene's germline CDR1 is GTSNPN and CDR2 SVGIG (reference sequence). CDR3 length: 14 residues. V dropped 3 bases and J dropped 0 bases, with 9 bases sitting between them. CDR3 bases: TGTGCCTGGAGCCAAGGACTAGCCAAAAACATTCAGTACTTC. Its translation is CAWSQGLAKNIQYF.

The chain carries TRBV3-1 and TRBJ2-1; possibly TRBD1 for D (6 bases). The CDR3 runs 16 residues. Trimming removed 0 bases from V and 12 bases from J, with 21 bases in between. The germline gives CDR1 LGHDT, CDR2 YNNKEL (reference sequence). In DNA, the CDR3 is TGTGCCAGCAGCCAAGACCCTGGGTCCAGGGGAGTTACGCAGTTCTTC. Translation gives CASSQDPGSRGVTQFF.

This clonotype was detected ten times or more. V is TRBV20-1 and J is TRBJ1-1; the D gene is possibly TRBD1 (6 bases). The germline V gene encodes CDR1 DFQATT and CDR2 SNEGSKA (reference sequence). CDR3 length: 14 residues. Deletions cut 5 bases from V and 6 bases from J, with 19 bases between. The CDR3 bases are TGCAGTGCTCCTCCAGGCAGGGGTGGCGCTGAAGCTTTCTTT. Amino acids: CSAPPGRGGAEAFF.

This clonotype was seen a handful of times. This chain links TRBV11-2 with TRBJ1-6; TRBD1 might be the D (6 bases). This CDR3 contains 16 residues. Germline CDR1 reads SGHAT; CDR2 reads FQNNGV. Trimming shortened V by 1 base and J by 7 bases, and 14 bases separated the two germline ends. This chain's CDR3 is CASSLAGGSRNSPLHF. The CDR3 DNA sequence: TGTGCCAGCAGCTTAGCGGGGGGCTCGAGGAATTCACCCCTCCACTTT.

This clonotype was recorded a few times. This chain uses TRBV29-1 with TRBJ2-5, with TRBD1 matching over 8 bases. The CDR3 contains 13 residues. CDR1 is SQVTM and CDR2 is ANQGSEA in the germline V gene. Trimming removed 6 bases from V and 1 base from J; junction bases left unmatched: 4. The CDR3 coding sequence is TGCAGCGTCAAAGGACAGGGCCAAGAGACCCAGTACTTC. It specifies CSVKGQGQETQYF.

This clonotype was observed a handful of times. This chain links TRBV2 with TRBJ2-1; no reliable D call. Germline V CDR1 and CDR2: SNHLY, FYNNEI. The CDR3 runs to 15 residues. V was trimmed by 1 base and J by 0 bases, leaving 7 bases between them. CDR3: CASSEVESSYNEQFF. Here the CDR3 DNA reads TGTGCCAGCAGTGAAGTCGAGAGCTCCTACAATGAGCAGTTCTTC.